A selection of T cell receptor beta chains follows, all from one sample in a study of vaccination and CD4 T cells after COVID-19. MiXCR, run by TCRdb on the PCR reads, gives a single entry per CDR3 protein. Of around 26,000 distinct CDR3 sequences in the sample, 62% are singletons; the top ten hold 7% to 9.5%. The antigens for these receptors are not known. What was sequenced was CD4+ T cells from blood, cultured in vitro. The receptors derive from a human donor who had recovered from COVID-19. The CDR3 runs from the conserved cysteine through the conserved F or W. The order of the fields is CDR3 length, J gene, V gene, CDR3 protein.

14,TRBJ2-2,TRBV19,CASSGQENTGELFF
14,TRBJ2-2,TRBV7-6,CASSLGGWNGELFF
14,TRBJ1-1,TRBV20-1,CSAEGTGGNTEAFF
15,TRBJ1-5,TRBV19,CASRQTGATNQPQHF
14,TRBJ1-2,TRBV7-2,CASSLVLAGYGYTF
13,TRBJ1-2,TRBV28,CASSITRIYGYTF
15,TRBJ1-2,TRBV18,CASSPGQGASGGYTF
20,TRBJ2-5,TRBV7-9,CASSLALRKATSGRQETQYF
15,TRBJ1-2,TRBV5-1,CASSSDRHQYYGYTF
16,TRBJ2-1,TRBV20-1,CSARAERGRTLNEQFF
13,TRBJ1-1,TRBV30,CAWVGGANTEAFF
16,TRBJ1-1,TRBV7-8,CASSLRDRVGGVIAFF
15,TRBJ2-7,TRBV20-1,CSARTVPPKTYEQYF
17,TRBJ2-3,TRBV7-2,CASSRWKVAGEADTQYF
16,TRBJ1-6,TRBV7-9,CASSLLRTGVSSPLHF
15,TRBJ2-1,TRBV10-1,CASSEPERVDNEQFF
11,TRBJ1-3,TRBV28,CASRDVNTIYF
15,TRBJ2-7,TRBV12-3/TRBV12-4,CASSRLGGPSAEQYF
17,TRBJ1-2,TRBV19,CASSTKTGHNLHYGYTF
14,TRBJ2-3,TRBV24-1,CATLGRSNTDTQYF
12,TRBJ1-5,TRBV20-1,CSARGINQPQHF
15,TRBJ1-1,TRBV7-8,CASSLTQGFGTEAFF
16,TRBJ1-6,TRBV6-5,CASSYGDRGHNSPLHF
14,TRBJ2-1,TRBV7-9,CASSPTRAYNEQFF
13,TRBJ1-1,TRBV6-2/TRBV6-3,CASRTDRVTEAFF
13,TRBJ2-7,TRBV19,CASRLSGTYEQYF
17,TRBJ1-5,TRBV21-1,CASSKELRGQGNQPQHF
14,TRBJ1-2,TRBV28,CASSLRGANYGYTF
13,TRBJ1-2,TRBV5-3,CASTLGGTYGYTF
13,TRBJ2-1,TRBV11-3,CASSLGLMNEQFF
14,TRBJ1-5,TRBV19,CASSIRDNNQPQHF
17,TRBJ2-1,TRBV7-3,CASSVLAGTSGYNEQFF
14,TRBJ1-5,TRBV18,CASSGDGRNQPQHF
12,TRBJ2-7,TRBV10-2,CASGTSSYEQYF
12,TRBJ2-1,TRBV27,CASSSPGDEQFF
11,TRBJ2-5,TRBV2,CASNVGETQYF
13,TRBJ1-1,TRBV7-9,CASSFETGTEAFF
12,TRBJ2-1,TRBV27,CASSTRVGEQFF
15,TRBJ1-5,TRBV10-1,CASSQKGAGNQPQHF
14,TRBJ1-6,TRBV12-3/TRBV12-4,CASSLGRVDSPLHF
12,TRBJ2-7,TRBV2,CASSDSFYEQYF
14,TRBJ1-1,TRBV19,CASTNRALNTEAFF
16,TRBJ2-7,TRBV18,CASSPPPSGSRYEQYF
14,TRBJ2-7,TRBV7-9,CASSFRQSVYEQYF
16,TRBJ1-2,TRBV7-2,CASSIGGGNPVLGYTF
14,TRBJ1-6,TRBV11-2,CASTLAGYNSPLHF
14,TRBJ1-3,TRBV7-2,CASSPRVSGNTIYF
12,TRBJ2-7,TRBV20-1,CSASLRADEQYF